This T cell receptor (beta chain) was profiled in a study of identical twins. A single record per CDR3 protein comes from TCRdb applying MiXCR to the 5' RACE reads. The sample yields 500,000 to 650,000 distinct CDR3 sequences, around 7.4% seen once. Healthy Caucasian donors formed the entire cohort. The CDR3 loop spans 12 amino acids. V lost 0 bases, J lost 9 bases, and 5 bases lay in between. The germline gives CDR1 MGHRA, CDR2 YSYEKL. Separately, the same data were catalogued under a study of yellow fever vaccine responses in identical twins.

The chain employs TRBV4-1 and TRBJ2-2; D unresolved. Sequencing was performed on PBMCs. The TCR was taken from a young woman in good health. The DNA for the CDR3 is TGCGCCAGCAGCCAAGATTTCTGGGAGCTGTTTTTT. It codes for CASSQDFWELFF.